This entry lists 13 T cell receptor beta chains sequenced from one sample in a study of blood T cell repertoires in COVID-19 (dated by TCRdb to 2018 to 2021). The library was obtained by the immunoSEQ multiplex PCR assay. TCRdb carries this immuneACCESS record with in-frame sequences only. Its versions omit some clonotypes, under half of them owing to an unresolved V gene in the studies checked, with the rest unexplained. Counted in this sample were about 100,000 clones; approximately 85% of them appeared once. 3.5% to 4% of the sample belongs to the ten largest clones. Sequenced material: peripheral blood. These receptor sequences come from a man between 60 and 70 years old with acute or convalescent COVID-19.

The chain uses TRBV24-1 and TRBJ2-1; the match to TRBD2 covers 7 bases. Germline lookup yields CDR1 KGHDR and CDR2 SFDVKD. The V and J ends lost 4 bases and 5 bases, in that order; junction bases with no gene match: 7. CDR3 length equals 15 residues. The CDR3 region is CATSDPALADNEQFF. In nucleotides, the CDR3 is TGTGCCACCAGTGACCCCGCTCTAGCGGACAATGAGCAGTTCTTC.

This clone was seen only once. The CDR3 region is CASSLQSGNEQFF. For the CDR3, the DNA is TGTGCCAGCAGCTTACAATCGGGGAATGAGCAGTTCTTC. The V and J genes are TRBV11-1 and TRBJ2-1; TRBD2 is a possible D gene (5 bases). V was trimmed by 2 bases and J by 7 bases, leaving 9 bases between them. This CDR3 has 13 amino acids. Germline V CDR1 and CDR2: SGHAT, FQDESV (reference sequence).

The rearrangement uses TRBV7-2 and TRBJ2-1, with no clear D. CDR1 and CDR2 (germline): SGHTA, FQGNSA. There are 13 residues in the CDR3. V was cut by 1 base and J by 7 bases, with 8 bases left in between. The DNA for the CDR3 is TGTGCCAGCAGCTTAGGGCGGAAAAATGAGCAGTTCTTC. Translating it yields CASSLGRKNEQFF.

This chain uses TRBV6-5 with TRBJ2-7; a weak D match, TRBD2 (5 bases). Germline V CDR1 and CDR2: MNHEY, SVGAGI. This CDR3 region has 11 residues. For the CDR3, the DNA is TGTGGGACGGGAAGCTCCTACGAGCAGTACTTC. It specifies CGTGSSYEQYF.

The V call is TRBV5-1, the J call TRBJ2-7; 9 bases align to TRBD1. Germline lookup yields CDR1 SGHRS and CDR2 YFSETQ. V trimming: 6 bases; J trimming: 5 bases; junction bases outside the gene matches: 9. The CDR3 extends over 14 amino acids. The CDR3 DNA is TGCGCCAGCACTCCCGGGGACAGGGCTAACGAGCAGTACTTC. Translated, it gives CASTPGDRANEQYF.

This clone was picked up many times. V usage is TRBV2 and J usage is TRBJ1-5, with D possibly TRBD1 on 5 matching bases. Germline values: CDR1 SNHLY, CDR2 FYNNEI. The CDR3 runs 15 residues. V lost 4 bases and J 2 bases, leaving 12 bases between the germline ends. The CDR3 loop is CASSVRGSGNQPQHF. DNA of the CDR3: TGTGCCAGCAGTGTTAGGGGTTCGGGCAATCAGCCCCAGCATTTT.

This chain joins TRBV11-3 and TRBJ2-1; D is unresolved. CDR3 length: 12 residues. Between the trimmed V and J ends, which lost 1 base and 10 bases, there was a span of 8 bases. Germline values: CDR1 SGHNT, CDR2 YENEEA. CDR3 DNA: TGTGCCAGCAGCTTAGGAGGCCGCGAGCAGTTCTTC. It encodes CASSLGGREQFF.

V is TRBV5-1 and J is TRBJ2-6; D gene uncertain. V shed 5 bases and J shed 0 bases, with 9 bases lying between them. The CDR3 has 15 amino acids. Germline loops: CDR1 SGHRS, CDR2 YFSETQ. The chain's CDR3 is CASRVQSSGANVLTF. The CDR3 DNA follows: TGCGCCAGCAGGGTACAGAGCTCTGGGGCCAACGTCCTGACTTTC.

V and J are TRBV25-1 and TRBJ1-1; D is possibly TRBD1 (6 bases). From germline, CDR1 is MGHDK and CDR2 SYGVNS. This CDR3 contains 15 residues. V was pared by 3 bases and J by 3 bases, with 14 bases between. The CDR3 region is CASSENWGRDTEAFF. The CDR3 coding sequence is TGTGCCAGCAGTGAGAACTGGGGGCGAGACACTGAAGCTTTCTTT.

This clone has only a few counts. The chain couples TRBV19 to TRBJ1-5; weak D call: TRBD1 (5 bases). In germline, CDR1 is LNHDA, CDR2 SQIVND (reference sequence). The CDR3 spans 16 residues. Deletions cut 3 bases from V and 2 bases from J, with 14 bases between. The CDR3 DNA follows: TGTGCCAGTAGTATTGGAAGGGGCGGGGGCAATCAGCCCCAGCATTTT. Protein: CASSIGRGGGNQPQHF.

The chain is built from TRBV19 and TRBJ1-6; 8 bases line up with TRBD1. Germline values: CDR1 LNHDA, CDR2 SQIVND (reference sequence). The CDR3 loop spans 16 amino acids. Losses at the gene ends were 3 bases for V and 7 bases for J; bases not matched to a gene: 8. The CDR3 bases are TGTGCCAGTAGTATCCGGGGACAGGCTGTCAATTCACCCCTCCACTTT. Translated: CASSIRGQAVNSPLHF.

Written as DNA, the CDR3 is TGTGCCAGCAGCTCGGGATTCGACCAAGAGACCCAGTACTTC. The encoded protein is CASSSGFDQETQYF. The chain links TRBV7-8 to TRBJ2-5; D may be TRBD2 (5 bases). V lost 4 bases and J 0 bases, leaving 9 bases between the germline ends. This CDR3 has 14 amino acids. Per the germline V gene, CDR1 is SGHVS and CDR2 is FQNEAQ.

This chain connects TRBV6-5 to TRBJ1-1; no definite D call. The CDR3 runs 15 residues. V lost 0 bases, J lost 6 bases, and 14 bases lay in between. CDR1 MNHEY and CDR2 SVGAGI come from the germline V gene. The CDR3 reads CASSYSRGFSSEAFF. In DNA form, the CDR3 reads TGTGCCAGCAGTTACTCGAGAGGTTTCTCGTCTGAAGCTTTCTTT.